This T cell receptor beta chain originates from a study of blood T cell repertoires in COVID-19. Study-wide background: Researchers got acute and convalescent COVID-19 samples from the United States, Italy and Spain. The cDNA or gDNA used as material had been derived from T cells, B-cell-depleted T cells, or PBMCs.

V was pared by 2 bases and J by 8 bases, with 6 bases of the junction left unmatched. The CDR3 covers 14 residues. CDR1 is WNHNN and CDR2 is SYGVQD in the germline V gene (reference sequence). Study processing details: Estimates of nucleated cell counts were drawn from the amplification of reference gene primers. Only in-frame clones appear in the TCRdb table, and some are missing; sequencing was by immunoSEQ multiplex PCR. V and J calls and clone size follow that table, whereas D and trimming were derived from the DNA. The sample lists roughly 170,000 clones; around two thirds were seen once. This clonotype was obtained from an elderly woman with acute or convalescent COVID-19. The sequencing sample was made of peripheral blood. The chain joins TRBV10-1 to TRBJ2-1, with TRBD2 matching over 7 bases. CDR3 sequence (DNA): TGCGCCAGCAGTGAGGCCCCGACTAGCTATGAGCAGTTCTTC. It codes for CASSEAPTSYEQFF.